These 2 T cell receptor beta chains were sequenced from one sample in a study of post-analysis software for immune sequencing data. The TCR beta cDNA libraries carried unique molecular identifiers. TCRdb re-called the PCR reads through MiXCR, storing one row per CDR3 protein. The table shows 430,000 or so distinct CDR3 sequences, with 35% to 45% occurring only once. General study points: TRBV segments more frequent in patients than in controls numbered five and included TRBV5-6, TRBV5-1 and TRBV20-1.

These TCRs are of unknown antigen specificity. Input material: blood. Receptor source: a girl aged 2 to 9 with multiple sclerosis.

V is TRBV5-1 and J is TRBJ2-3; TRBD2 aligns across 7 bases. The CDR3 contains 15 residues. Germline CDR1 is SGHRS and CDR2 is YFSETQ. V dropped 4 bases and J dropped 2; count of bases not matched to a gene: 7. CDR3 bases: TGCGCCAGCAGCGGGGGGGACGGAGACACAGATACGCAGTATTTT. As protein: CASSGGDGDTDTQYF.

The V and J genes are TRBV3-1 and TRBJ1-5, with D tentatively TRBD1 (5 bases). In germline, CDR1 is LGHDT, CDR2 YNNKEL (reference sequence). V was trimmed by 0 bases and J by 1 base, leaving 10 bases between them. This CDR3 has 16 amino acids. CDR3 nucleotide sequence: TGTGCCAGCAGCCAAGATCACCAGGGAAGCAATCAGCCCCAGCATTTT. This codes for CASSQDHQGSNQPQHF.